A single sample gave rise to the 25 T cell receptor beta chains below, sequenced in a study of OX40 agonist ivuxolimab in advanced cancers. The protocol was immunoSEQ multiplex PCR, while the TCRdb copy is restricted to in-frame clones and leaves out a portion. The table shows around 150,000 clones, with 90% occurring only once. Sequences were derived from CD4+ or CD8+ T cells sorted from blood, sampled in a trial of the OX40 agonist ivuxolimab. The source is an adult with an advanced solid tumor such as melanoma, head and neck, liver or kidney cancer.

The chain uses TRBV7-9 and TRBJ1-1, with D uncertain. Germline CDR1 is SEHNR and CDR2 is FQNEAQ (reference sequence). V lost 1 base, J lost 1 base, and 1 base lay in between. This CDR3 is 12 amino acids long. The CDR3 coding sequence is TGTGCCAGCAGCTTAGAGAACACTGAAGCTTTCTTT. Amino acid sequence: CASSLENTEAFF.

The V gene is TRBV9, the J gene TRBJ2-3; TRBD2 matches 8 bases. This CDR3 contains 17 residues. Germline CDR1 and CDR2: SGDLS and YYNGEE. Trimming cost V 0 bases and J 1 base; bases outside gene matches: 7. The CDR3 is CASSVGTSPSRTDTQYF. The CDR3 nucleotides are TGTGCCAGCAGCGTAGGGACTAGCCCGTCTCGCACAGATACGCAGTATTTT.

V usage is TRBV19 and J usage is TRBJ2-1; D might be TRBD2 (5 bases). Germline CDR1 reads LNHDA; CDR2 reads SQIVND (reference sequence). V lost 5 bases to trimming and J lost 0 bases, with 20 bases between them. The length of the CDR3 is 18 residues. CDR3 DNA: TGTGCCAGTAGTCCCTTTGGTGAGCGGAGGAGCTCCTACAATGAGCAGTTCTTC. It is translated as CASSPFGERRSSYNEQFF.

The rearrangement joins TRBV20-1 to TRBJ1-1, with D possibly matching TRBD1 (6 bases). Germline V lookup: CDR1 DFQATT, CDR2 SNEGSKA (reference sequence). Trimming stripped 6 bases from V and 10 bases from J, with 12 bases between. This CDR3 has 10 amino acids. CDR3 region: CSAKQGGAFF. CDR3 bases: TGCAGTGCCAAACAGGGAGGAGCTTTCTTT.

V is TRBV19 and J is TRBJ2-2; 10 nucleotides align to TRBD2. J gave up 3 bases and V 7 bases, and 5 bases lay outside the gene matches. The germline V gene encodes CDR1 LNHDA and CDR2 SQIVND (reference sequence). The CDR3 is made up of 15 amino acids. CDR3 region: CASKTAGGDTGELFF. The CDR3 coding sequence is TGTGCCAGTAAAACAGCGGGAGGGGACACCGGGGAGCTGTTTTTT.

V is TRBV30 and J is TRBJ2-7, with a tentative D call TRBD1 (6 bases). Germline CDR1 is GTSNPN and CDR2 is SVGIG (reference sequence). This CDR3 comprises 14 residues. The V end was cut by 0 bases, the J end by 4 bases, with 13 bases between. The CDR3 spells CAWSVVAQGYEQYF. In nucleotides, the CDR3 is TGTGCCTGGAGTGTAGTAGCGCAGGGGTACGAGCAGTACTTC.

This rearrangement joins TRBV7-2 to TRBJ2-7; 8 positions match TRBD1. Germline lookup yields CDR1 SGHTA and CDR2 FQGNSA. J was trimmed by 4 bases and V by 4 bases; bases with no gene match: 9. This CDR3 is built from 15 residues. Here the CDR3 DNA reads TGTGCCAGCAGCTCTATAGACAGGGGTGGTTACGAGCAGTACTTC. Translating gives CASSSIDRGGYEQYF.

The chain recombines TRBV28 with TRBJ1-3; TRBD1 is a possible D gene (6 bases). CDR1 MDHEN and CDR2 SYDVKM come from the germline V gene. CDR3 size: 15 residues. V lost 5 bases and J 4 bases, leaving 15 bases between the germline ends. The CDR3 nucleotides read TGTGCCAGCAGTCCCACGACAGGTTCGGGAAACACCATATATTTT. Translating gives CASSPTTGSGNTIYF.

V gene TRBV5-6 combines with J gene TRBJ1-5, with TRBD1 as a possible D gene (5 bases). CDR3 length: 15 amino acids. Germline V gene sequence: CDR1 SGHDT, CDR2 YYEEEE. Trimming shortened V by 5 bases and J by 3 bases, and 15 bases separated the two germline ends. The CDR3 DNA follows: TGTGCCAGCAGATCCCGGGGGGAGAACAATCAGCCCCAGCATTTT. This encodes CASRSRGENNQPQHF.

J is TRBJ2-2 and V is TRBV27; no definite D call. The V end was cut by 2 bases, the J end by 4 bases, with 11 bases between. CDR3 length equals 15 residues. The germline V gene encodes CDR1 MNHEY and CDR2 SMNVEV (reference sequence). The CDR3 DNA sequence: TGTGCCAGCAGTTTAGCCCTCGGTGGCACCGGGGAGCTGTTTTTT. The encoded protein is CASSLALGGTGELFF.

This clone was picked up one time. This chain uses TRBV5-4 with TRBJ2-2, with 8 bases matching TRBD2. With 0 bases clipped from V and 5 bases from J, the junction kept 9 bases outside the gene matches. CDR3 length equals 17 residues. Germline lookup yields CDR1 SGHNT and CDR2 YYREEE (reference sequence). In DNA form, the CDR3 reads TGTGCCAGCAGCTTGGATCCGGGAGGGCCCGGAACCGGGGAGCTGTTTTTT. This gives the protein CASSLDPGGPGTGELFF.

This chain links TRBV9 with TRBJ1-1; 8 nucleotides agree with TRBD1. J was trimmed by 3 bases and V by 3 bases; bases with no gene match: 7. Per germline, CDR1 SGDLS and CDR2 YYNGEE. CDR3 length: 15 amino acids. CDR3 in DNA: TGTGCCAGCAGCGCTTATCCGGGACAGGACACTGAAGCTTTCTTT. Translation gives CASSAYPGQDTEAFF.

This clone was counted once. This chain uses TRBV2 with TRBJ2-1; 9 nucleotides agree with TRBD2. Germline V lookup: CDR1 SNHLY, CDR2 FYNNEI. After removal of 8 bases from V and 4 bases from J, the junction contained 6 bases not matched to a gene. The CDR3 is 14 residues long. The CDR3 nucleotides read TGTGCCAGCTCTATAGCGGGAGAATACAATGAGCAGTTCTTC. It is translated as CASSIAGEYNEQFF.

The chain carries TRBV4-2 and TRBJ1-1; possibly TRBD1 for D (6 bases). The CDR3 sequence is 13 residues long. Germline lookup yields CDR1 LGHNA and CDR2 YNFKEQ. Trimming stripped 3 bases from V and 5 bases from J, with 10 bases between. CDR3 nucleotide sequence: TGTGCCAGCAGCCAGCAACAGGGTACTGAAGCTTTCTTT. Amino acid sequence: CASSQQQGTEAFF.

V and J are TRBV19 and TRBJ2-7; a weak D match, TRBD1 (5 bases). The CDR3 has 14 amino acids. CDR1 and CDR2 (germline): LNHDA, SQIVND (reference sequence). Trimming took 3 bases from V and 7 from J, leaving 16 bases between them. In DNA form, the CDR3 reads TGTGCCAGTAGTATTGGGGCTGGGGTTAGGGAGCAGTACTTC. Translation: CASSIGAGVREQYF.

This rearrangement joins TRBV7-3 to TRBJ1-2, with D uncertain. With 3 bases removed from V and 4 bases from J, the gap between germline ends came to 9 bases. The CDR3 sequence is 13 residues long. Per germline, CDR1 SGHTA and CDR2 FQGTGA. The CDR3 is CASSLVPAYGYTF. The DNA of the CDR3 is TGTGCCAGCAGCTTGGTCCCGGCCTATGGCTACACCTTC.

The rearrangement links TRBV21-1 to TRBJ2-3; no check of the table's D call, TRBD2, against the DNA was made. TRBV21-1 is labeled a pseudogene. This CDR3 contains 13 residues. The CDR3 region is CASSKPCTDTQYF. The CDR3 coding sequence is TGTGCCAGCAGCAAACCGTGCACAGATACGCAGTATTTT.

The chain recombines TRBV5-1 with TRBJ2-1; 9 bases align to TRBD1. V shed 4 bases and J 4 bases; nucleotides not matched to a gene: 6. CDR1 and CDR2 from the germline V gene are SGHRS and YFSETQ. There are 15 residues in the CDR3. CDR3 amino acids: CASSDGQGKYNEQFF. CDR3 DNA: TGCGCCAGCAGCGACGGACAGGGGAAGTACAATGAGCAGTTCTTC.

The chain is built from TRBV12-5 and TRBJ1-6; no definite D call. Looked up from germline, CDR1 is LGHNT and CDR2 is FRNRAP. Trimming removed 3 bases at V and 7 bases at J, with 10 bases between. CDR3 length: 14 residues. This CDR3 reads CASGFNVVNSPLHF. CDR3 coding DNA: TGTGCTAGTGGTTTCAATGTTGTCAATTCACCCCTCCACTTT.

The chain is built from TRBV1 and TRBJ2-7; the table's TRBD2 call for D was not verified on the DNA. TRBV1 is described as a pseudogene. This CDR3 is 15 amino acids long. The chain's CDR3 is CTSSQGTSGIGEQYF. As DNA, the CDR3 is TGCACCAGCAGCCAAGGGACTAGCGGGATCGGCGAGCAGTACTTC.

This chain connects TRBV5-1 to TRBJ1-6; D gene unclear. The CDR3 contains 17 residues. V was cut by 0 bases and J by 7 bases, with 17 bases left in between. Germline V gene lookup returns CDR1 SGHRS and CDR2 YFSETQ. DNA for the CDR3: TGCGCCAGCAGCTTGGCGCCGACTGGGGTTGACAATTCACCCCTCCACTTT. Translated, it gives CASSLAPTGVDNSPLHF.

V and J are TRBV6-6 and TRBJ1-5; D not resolved. This CDR3 is 14 amino acids long. Germline values: CDR1 MNHNY, CDR2 SVGAGI (reference sequence). Deletions cut 6 bases from V and 2 bases from J, with 11 bases between. CDR3 in amino acids: CASRKGTGNQPQHF. Here the CDR3 DNA reads TGTGCCAGCAGGAAAGGAACAGGCAATCAGCCCCAGCATTTT.

This clone was detected a few times. Other DNA sequences in this specimen translate into the identical CDR3. The rearrangement uses TRBV5-1 and TRBJ1-5; no reliable D call. Germline V CDR1 and CDR2: SGHRS, YFSETQ. This CDR3 is built from 15 residues. V shed 0 bases and J shed 0 bases, with 7 bases lying between them. For the CDR3, the DNA is TGCGCCAGCAGCTTGGGGACGGTTAGCAATCAGCCCCAGCATTTT. Translation: CASSLGTVSNQPQHF.

The chain combines TRBV19 with TRBJ2-1; 14 bases line up with TRBD2. Germline V gives CDR1 LNHDA, CDR2 SQIVND (reference sequence). With 9 bases clipped from V and 0 bases from J, the junction kept 10 bases outside the gene matches. The CDR3 covers 18 residues. CDR3 coding DNA: TGTGCCAGCGCTCCGGGACTAGCGGGGGCGGGCTCCTACAATGAGCAGTTCTTC. Protein: CASAPGLAGAGSYNEQFF. The variable domain in full, with the rest retrieved from reference TRBV19 and TRBJ2-1, is DGGITQSPKYLFRKEGQNVTLSCEQNLNHDAMYWYRQDPGQGLRLIYYSQIVNDFQKGDIAEGYSVSREKKESFPLTVTSAQKNPTAFYLCASAPGLAGAGSYNEQFFGPGTRLTVL.

The chain uses TRBV5-1 and TRBJ1-4, with TRBD1 matching over 9 bases. The CDR3 sequence is 13 residues long. Germline V gives CDR1 SGHRS, CDR2 YFSETQ. V was clipped by 4 bases and J by 6 bases; unmatched bases: 1. In DNA, the CDR3 is TGCGCCAGCAGCAGGGACAGGGATGAAAAACTGTTTTTT. This codes for CASSRDRDEKLFF.